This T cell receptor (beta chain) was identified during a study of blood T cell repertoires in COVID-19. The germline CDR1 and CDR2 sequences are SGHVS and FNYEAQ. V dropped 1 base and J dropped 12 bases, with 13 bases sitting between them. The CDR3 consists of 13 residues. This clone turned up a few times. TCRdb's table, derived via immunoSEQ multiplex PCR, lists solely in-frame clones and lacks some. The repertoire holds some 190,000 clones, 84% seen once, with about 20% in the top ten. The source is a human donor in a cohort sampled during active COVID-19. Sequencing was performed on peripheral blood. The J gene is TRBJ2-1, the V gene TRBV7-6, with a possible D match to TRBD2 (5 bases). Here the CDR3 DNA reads TGTGCCAGCAGCTTAGGTCTAGCCCAGAGGCAGTTCTTC. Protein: CASSLGLAQRQFF. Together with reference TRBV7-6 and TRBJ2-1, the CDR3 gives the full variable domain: GAGVSQSPRYKVTKRGQDVALRCDPISGHVSLYWYRQALGQGPEFLTYFNYEAQQDKSGLPNDRFSAERPEGSISTLTIQRTEQRDSAMYRCASSLGLAQRQFFGPGTRLTVL.